This T cell receptor (beta chain) emerged from a study of identical twins. There are many counts of this clonotype. TCRdb processed the 5' RACE reads anew with MiXCR; each CDR3 protein has one entry. The repertoire consists of 690,000 or so distinct CDR3 sequences, with 8.5% to 9% occurring once and the leading ten covering 0.98%. Unmatched junction bases numbered 4, after V lost 5 bases and J lost 0 bases. Germline CDR1 MNHEY, CDR2 SVGEGT. The CDR3 has 15 residues. The data were also submitted as part of a second study, on yellow fever vaccine responses in identical twins.

The receptor was derived from a woman younger than 30 in good health. The chain links TRBV6-2 or TRBV6-3 to TRBJ2-3, with TRBD1 identical over 8 bases. The sequenced sample was PBMCs. For the CDR3, the DNA is TGTGCCAGCAGTGACCGACAGGGGAGCACAGATACGCAGTATTTT. Protein sequence: CASSDRQGSTDTQYF.